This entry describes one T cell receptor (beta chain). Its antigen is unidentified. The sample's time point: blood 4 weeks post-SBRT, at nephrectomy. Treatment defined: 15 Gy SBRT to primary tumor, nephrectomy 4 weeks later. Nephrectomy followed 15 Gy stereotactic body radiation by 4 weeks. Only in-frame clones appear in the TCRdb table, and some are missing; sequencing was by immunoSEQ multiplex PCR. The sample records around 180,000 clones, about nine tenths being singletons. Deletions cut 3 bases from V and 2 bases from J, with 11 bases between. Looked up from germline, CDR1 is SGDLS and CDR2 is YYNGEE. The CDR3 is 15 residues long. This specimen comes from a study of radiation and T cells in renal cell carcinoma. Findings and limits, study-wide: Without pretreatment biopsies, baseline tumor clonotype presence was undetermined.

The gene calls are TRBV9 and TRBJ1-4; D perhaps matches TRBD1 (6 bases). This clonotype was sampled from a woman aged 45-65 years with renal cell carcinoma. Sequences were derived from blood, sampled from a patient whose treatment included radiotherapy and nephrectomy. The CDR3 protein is CASSATGQTNEKLFF. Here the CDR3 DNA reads TGTGCCAGCAGCGCTACCGGACAGACTAATGAAAAACTGTTTTTT.